This TCR beta chain is from a study of cytomegalovirus exposure and HLA in healthy donors (dated by TCRdb to between 2016 and 2019). In the study overall: An earlier analysis of 587 of the donors reported roughly 270 Gb of sequence data and more than 90 million unique TCR beta sequences from approximately 180 million T cells. Every repertoire in the discovery cohort had been generated on one and the same sequencing platform. Donor age, sex, ethnicity and CMV serostatus were compiled together with the repertoire data. A later analysis re-analyzed previously published TCR beta repertoires from 666 donors and added high-resolution HLA genotyping to study TCR occurrence patterns. Rather than drawing on any new phenotypic data, the later analysis identified candidate immune exposures from TCR beta sequences and the way those sequences occurred across donors. Genome-wide SNP genotypes for about three fifths of the roughly 670 donors were used in a later genetic analysis, which treated that subset as a discovery cohort. An early release that covered about 640 HLA-typed donors contained about 300 gigabases of sequencing data and 80 million or so unique TCR sequences. The study combined high-throughput TCR immunosequencing, statistical association of individual TCRs with disease status, and machine learning to predict cytomegalovirus infection status. The study aimed to test whether cataloging public T cell receptors could reveal signatures of past pathogen exposure. Among about 400 genotyped donors of the cohort, an average of approximately 240,000 unique TCR beta nucleotide sequences was sequenced per donor, of which about 18% were non-productive. The genetic ancestry cluster associated with self-reported Caucasian donors included 80% to 90% of the 300 to 450 genotyped donors. Typing coverage varied by locus: about 620-630 donors for A, B, C, DRB1 and DQB1; more than 500 for DQA1; around 570 for DPA1; approximately 490 for DPB1. Besides the first cohort of 550 to 750 subjects, a separate validation cohort made up of 120 different subjects was used. Both class I and class II loci were covered by HLA typing, at four-digit resolution. About 5 DR-DQ haplotypes were handled as single units for association and clustering, since linkage in the cohort was strong. An earlier analysis of a few hundred of the donors applied high-throughput TCR beta sequencing to assess whether each TCR beta V gene segment acted as functional or pseudogenic. The study used immunosequencing to profile the T cell repertoires of 666 subjects and linked those repertoires to cytomegalovirus serostatus. Broader findings and caveats from the paper: Compared with the approximately 670-donor mean, donors in an Asian-associated ancestry cluster had fewer N-insertions in productive TCRs, according to a later genetic analysis. The classifier was reported to diagnose cytomegalovirus status with high specificity and sensitivity in both the original cohort and the validation cohort. An earlier analysis of some 560 of the donors showed that most TCR beta V segments appeared in productive rearrangements either about 87% or about 30% of the time, which broadly matched IMGT annotations. A group of highly shared sequence variants was considered likely to be a technical artifact of the sequencing pipeline. In vitro tests confirmed that a few of the cytomegalovirus-associated TCR beta chains recognize cytomegalovirus antigens. A later genetic analysis associated a missense DCLRE1C variant with V-gene and J-gene trimming of TCR beta chains, and an independent cohort replicated the association. Specific HLA alleles were associated with 15,000 to 20,000 TCR beta sequences at a false discovery rate of 0.05 in a later analysis. Because HLA typing was missing for some donors at each locus, association tests included only the typed subset. Linkage disequilibrium might explain the correlated functional status among segregating V segments, but an unknown experimental factor could not be excluded. Compared with equally common non-associated chains, HLA-associated TCR beta chains in a later analysis were more clonally expanded and had lower generation probabilities. In this cohort, only TCR beta chains were sequenced, and detectable features were limited by the absence of alpha or paired-chain data. In a later analysis, TCR association rates were found to vary across HLA loci, with the most associated TCRs seen for DRB1 alleles and the fewest for HLA-C alleles. A further reported finding was that TCR beta sequences accurately predicted the HLA-A and HLA-B alleles for most subjects in the first cohort. Most TCR sequences were seen in very few donors, while some public TCRs were found in many individuals. The study listed 164 TCR beta chains as associated with cytomegalovirus. When HLA alleles, especially DR and DQ, strongly co-occurred, TCR associations were difficult to assign to individual alleles. Sequencing depth was assumed to be roughly uniform across donors in the presence/absence analyses, though that assumption may not hold. The authors suggested that the approach could potentially be extended to other disease states and immunological phenotypes. CMV serostatus was the only immune exposure information available for the cohort. Because the 87-base-pair reads could not distinguish some IMGT-functional V segments, including TRBV6-2 and TRBV6-3, those segments were excluded. In a later analysis, several top co-occurrence clusters were reported to appear linked to parvovirus B19, influenza, CMV and Epstein-Barr virus. Because counts were too low, roughly 16 rarely observed V segments, including chromosome 9 orphons, were left out of the earlier analysis of approximately 500 of the donors. A later analysis found that most CMV-associated TCR beta chains appeared HLA-restricted, with HLA associations seemingly driven largely by CMV exposure.

The germline V gene (reference sequence) sets CDR1 to LNHNV and CDR2 to YYDKDF. The CDR3 goes from the cysteine to the phenylalanine over 13 residues. Only the CDR3 DNA is retained, 39 bases long and in frame from the first base. V is cut by 7 bases and J by 0 bases, and the space between the germline ends is 9 bases. The cohort was made up of 666 healthy bone marrow donors. At the time of sampling, all cohort members were nominally healthy, though unrecorded immune exposures were likely present. The donor tested CMV seropositive and was one of the 289 seropositive cohort members. Every donor gave a peripheral blood sample, and the peripheral blood mononuclear cells from that sample were used for TCR beta sequencing. The Qiagen DNeasy Blood Extraction Kit was used to extract genomic DNA from the blood cell samples. Turning to this clone: This receptor's antigen is unknown. Base qualities are missing; no much larger clone stands one base away.

Library generation was performed with the immunoSEQ multiplex PCR assay. A mixture of 60 forward primers for TCR Vbeta segments and 13 reverse primers for TCR Jbeta segments was used in the multiplex PCR. Amplification of the CDR3 region of rearranged TCR beta genes was performed with a multiplex PCR assay on genomic DNA. Amplified TCR beta libraries were sequenced as 87-base-pair reads on the Illumina HiSeq System. The published analysis was carried out like this. Across the 666 repertoires, a later analysis counted around 80 million unique TCR beta chains, 8.5 million to 12 million of which were shared by at least two donors. Raw reads were error-corrected and collapsed into unique sequences by a nearest-neighbor algorithm in which closely related sequences were merged to remove PCR and sequencing errors. V, D and J gene segments were assigned by aligning CDR3 sequences to IMGT reference sequences. For a sequence to be retained, a match of at least six nucleotides was required to both a V gene segment and a J gene segment. A rearrangement was called productive if the CDR3 had no stop codons and remained in frame with V and J, and every other rearrangement was called non-productive. CDR3 was defined by IMGT convention, running from the second conserved V-encoded cysteine to the conserved J-encoded phenylalanine. The earlier analysis of 587 of the donors excluded sequences that lacked an unambiguous match to a single V gene segment. An earlier analysis of over 450 of the donors classified V segments as functional when productive rearrangements were above 56.7% and as segregating when the standard deviation between donors was above 5%. A statistical classification framework was built to diagnose cytomegalovirus status from the catalog of TCR beta chain sequences. In a later analysis, TCR nucleotide sequences were compared against IMGT/GENE-DB human TR gene sequences so that V and J genes could be assigned. In a later analysis, CDR3 sequences and most-parsimonious VDJ recombination scenarios were assigned using the TCRdist pipeline. In a later analysis, each TCR beta chain was defined by its CDR3 amino acid sequence together with its V-gene family, and reads lacking a unique V-gene family were excluded. To address suspected cross-contamination and a sequencing artifact, a later analysis removed a few hundred highly shared, low-generation-probability nucleotide sequences. A later analysis calculated a clonal expansion index for each public chain from normalized within-repertoire ranks of inferred template counts. In a later analysis, generation probabilities were computed using a VDJ recombination model fitted to out-of-frame rearrangements, and the results were checked against IGoR. In a later analysis, TCR-TCR, TCR-HLA and TCR-CMV co-occurrence was scored with hypergeometric tests, and a repertoire-size bias correction was applied to TCR pairs. In a later analysis, false discovery rates were estimated by permuting HLA or CMV assignments 20 times. A later analysis grouped co-occurring TCRs with DBSCAN, adding TCRdist sequence similarity when clustering within HLA-allele-positive subsets. Repertoires with fewer than 30,000 or more than 120,000 public chains, plus five repertoires with anomalous nucleotide sharing, were excluded from co-occurrence clustering. TCRdb holds this immuneACCESS table with in-frame rearrangements only. Some clones are missing; in checked studies, unresolved V genes explain under half, and the rest has no known cause. The V and J calls and clone size come from that table; D and trimming were worked out from the DNA. Recorded for this sample are around 97,000 clones; roughly 10% of them occurred a single time. Of the sample, around 5% falls within the top ten clones.

The source of this sequence is a man aged 50-60 years in good health and CMV-seropositive. Recombination connected TRBV15 to TRBJ1-1, with the D segment identity uncertain. Sample: PBMCs. The CDR3 region has the sequence CATKLGVNTEAFF. The nucleotide sequence is TGTGCCACCAAGTTGGGCGTGAACACTGAAGCTTTCTTT.